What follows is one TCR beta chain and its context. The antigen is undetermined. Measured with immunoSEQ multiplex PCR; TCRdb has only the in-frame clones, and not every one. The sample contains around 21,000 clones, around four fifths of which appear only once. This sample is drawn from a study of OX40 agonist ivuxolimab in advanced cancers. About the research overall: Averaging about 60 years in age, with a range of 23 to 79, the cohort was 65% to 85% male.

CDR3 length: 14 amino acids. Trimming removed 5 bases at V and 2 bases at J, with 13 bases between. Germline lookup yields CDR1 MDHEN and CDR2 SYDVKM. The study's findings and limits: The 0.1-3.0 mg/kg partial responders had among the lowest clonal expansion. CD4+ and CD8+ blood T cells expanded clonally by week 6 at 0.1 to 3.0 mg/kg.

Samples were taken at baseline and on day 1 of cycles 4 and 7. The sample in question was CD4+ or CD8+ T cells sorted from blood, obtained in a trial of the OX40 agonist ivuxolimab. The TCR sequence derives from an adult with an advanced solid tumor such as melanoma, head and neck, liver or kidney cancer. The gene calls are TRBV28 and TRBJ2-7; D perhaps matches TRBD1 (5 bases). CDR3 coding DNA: TGTGCCAGCAGTGCCCGACAGAAAACCTACGAGCAGTACTTC. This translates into CASSARQKTYEQYF.